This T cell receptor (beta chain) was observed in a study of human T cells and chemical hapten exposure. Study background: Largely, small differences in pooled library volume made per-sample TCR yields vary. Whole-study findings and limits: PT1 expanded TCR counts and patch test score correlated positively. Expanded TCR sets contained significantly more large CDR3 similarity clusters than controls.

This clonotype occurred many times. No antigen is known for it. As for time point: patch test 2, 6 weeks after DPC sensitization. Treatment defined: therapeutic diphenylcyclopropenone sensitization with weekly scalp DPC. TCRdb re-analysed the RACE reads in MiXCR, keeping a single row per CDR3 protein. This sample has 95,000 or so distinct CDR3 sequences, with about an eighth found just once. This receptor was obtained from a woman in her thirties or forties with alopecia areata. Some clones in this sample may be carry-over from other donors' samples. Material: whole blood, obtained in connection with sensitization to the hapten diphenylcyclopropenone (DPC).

CDR3 protein: CASSWTGSYNQETQYF. DNA for the CDR3: TGTGCCAGCAGTTGGACAGGGTCCTACAACCAAGAGACCCAGTACTTC. The chain joins TRBV28 to TRBJ2-5; 8 nucleotides match TRBD1. The junction had 7 bases not matched to a gene; V was cut back by 4 bases and J by 0 bases. Germline-derived CDR1 and CDR2 are MDHEN and SYDVKM. CDR3 length: 16 residues.